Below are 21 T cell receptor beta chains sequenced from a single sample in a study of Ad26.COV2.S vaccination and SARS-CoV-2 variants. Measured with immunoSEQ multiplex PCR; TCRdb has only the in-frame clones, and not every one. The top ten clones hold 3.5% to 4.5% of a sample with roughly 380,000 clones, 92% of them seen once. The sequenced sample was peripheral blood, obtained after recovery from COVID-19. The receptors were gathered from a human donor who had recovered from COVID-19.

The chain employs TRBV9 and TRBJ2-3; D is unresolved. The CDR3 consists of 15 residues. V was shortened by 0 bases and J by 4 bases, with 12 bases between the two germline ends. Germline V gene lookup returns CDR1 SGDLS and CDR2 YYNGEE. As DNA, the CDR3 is TGTGCCAGCAGCGTAGGACACCAAGAGTCAGATACGCAGTATTTT. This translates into CASSVGHQESDTQYF.

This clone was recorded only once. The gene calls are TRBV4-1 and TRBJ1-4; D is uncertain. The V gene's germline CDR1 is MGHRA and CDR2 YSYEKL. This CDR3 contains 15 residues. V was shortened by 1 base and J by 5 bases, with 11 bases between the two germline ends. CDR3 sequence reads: CASSQVLSWNEKLFF. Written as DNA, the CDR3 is TGCGCCAGCAGCCAAGTTCTAAGTTGGAATGAAAAACTGTTTTTT.

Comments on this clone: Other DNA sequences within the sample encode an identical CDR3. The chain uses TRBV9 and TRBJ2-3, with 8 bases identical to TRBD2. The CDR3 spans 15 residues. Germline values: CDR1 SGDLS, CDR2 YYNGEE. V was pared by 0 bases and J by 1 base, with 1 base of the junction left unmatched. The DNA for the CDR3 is TGTGCCAGCAGCGTAGAGACTAGCGGCACAGATACGCAGTATTTT. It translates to CASSVETSGTDTQYF.

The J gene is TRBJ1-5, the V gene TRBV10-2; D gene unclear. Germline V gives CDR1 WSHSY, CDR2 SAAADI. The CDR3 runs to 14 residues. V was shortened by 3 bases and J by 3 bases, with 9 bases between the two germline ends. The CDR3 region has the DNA TGCGCCAGCAGTGAATCCGGGAACAATCAGCCCCAGCATTTT. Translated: CASSESGNNQPQHF.

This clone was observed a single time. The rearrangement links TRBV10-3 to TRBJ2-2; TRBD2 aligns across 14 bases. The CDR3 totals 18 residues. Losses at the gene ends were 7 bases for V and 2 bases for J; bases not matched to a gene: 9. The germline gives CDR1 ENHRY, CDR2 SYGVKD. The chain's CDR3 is CAIKTGTSGGPNTGELFF. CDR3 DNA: TGTGCCATCAAAACCGGGACTAGCGGGGGCCCTAACACCGGGGAGCTGTTTTTT.

The CDR3 here is CASSLGPGPEYEQYF. In DNA, the CDR3 is TGTGCCAGCAGCTTAGGCCCAGGGCCTGAATACGAGCAGTACTTC. This sequence joins TRBV5-8 and TRBJ2-7; D may be TRBD1 (5 bases). Germline CDR1 SGHTS, CDR2 YDEGEE. Between the trimmed V and J ends, which lost 2 bases and 4 bases, there was a span of 16 bases. This CDR3 contains 15 residues.

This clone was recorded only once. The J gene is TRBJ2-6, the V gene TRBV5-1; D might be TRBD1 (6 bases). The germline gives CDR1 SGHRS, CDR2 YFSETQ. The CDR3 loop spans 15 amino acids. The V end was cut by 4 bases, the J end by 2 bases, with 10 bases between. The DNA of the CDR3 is TGCGCCAGCAGCCAAACAGGGACTGGGGCCAACGTCCTGACTTTC. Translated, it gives CASSQTGTGANVLTF.

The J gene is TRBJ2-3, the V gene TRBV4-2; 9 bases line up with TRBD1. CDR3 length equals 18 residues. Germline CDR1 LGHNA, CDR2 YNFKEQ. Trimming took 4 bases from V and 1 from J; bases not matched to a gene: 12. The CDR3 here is CASSPHRTDRGRTDTQYF. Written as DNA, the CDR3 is TGTGCCAGCAGCCCCCACCGCACGGACAGGGGTCGCACAGATACGCAGTATTTT.

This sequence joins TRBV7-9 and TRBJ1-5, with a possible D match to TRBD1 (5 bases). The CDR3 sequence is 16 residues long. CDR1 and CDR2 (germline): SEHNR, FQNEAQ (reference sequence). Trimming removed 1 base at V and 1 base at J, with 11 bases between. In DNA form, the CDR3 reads TGTGCCAGCAGCTTAGGGGGGAGTTCGAGCAATCAGCCCCAGCATTTT. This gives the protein CASSLGGSSSNQPQHF.

CDR3 nucleotides: TGTGCCACCAGTGTTGCAGGGGACACCGGGGAGCTGTTTTTT. Translating gives CATSVAGDTGELFF. The gene calls are TRBV24-1 and TRBJ2-2; possibly TRBD1 for D (6 bases). V was cut by 5 bases and J by 3 bases, with 9 bases left in between. Germline CDR1 KGHDR, CDR2 SFDVKD. The CDR3 consists of 14 residues.

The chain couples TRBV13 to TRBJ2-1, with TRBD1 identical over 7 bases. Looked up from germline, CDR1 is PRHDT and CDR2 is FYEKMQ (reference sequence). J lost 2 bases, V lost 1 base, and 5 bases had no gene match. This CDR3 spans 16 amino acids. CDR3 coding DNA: TGTGCCAGCAGCTTAGCAGGGGGACCTCCCTACAATGAGCAGTTCTTC. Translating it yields CASSLAGGPPYNEQFF.

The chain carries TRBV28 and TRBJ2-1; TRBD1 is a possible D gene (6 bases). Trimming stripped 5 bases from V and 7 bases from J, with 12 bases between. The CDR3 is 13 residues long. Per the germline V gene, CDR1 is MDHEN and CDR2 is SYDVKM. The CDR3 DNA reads TGTGCCAGCAGTGACGGTAGGGGGAATGAGCAGTTCTTC. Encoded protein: CASSDGRGNEQFF.

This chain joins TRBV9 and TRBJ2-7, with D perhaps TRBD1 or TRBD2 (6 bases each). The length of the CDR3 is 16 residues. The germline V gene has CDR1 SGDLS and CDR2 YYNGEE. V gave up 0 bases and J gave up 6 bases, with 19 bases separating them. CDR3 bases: TGTGCCAGCAGCGTAGGAGTTGGGGGGCGGAGCAGCGAGCAGTACTTC. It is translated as CASSVGVGGRSSEQYF.

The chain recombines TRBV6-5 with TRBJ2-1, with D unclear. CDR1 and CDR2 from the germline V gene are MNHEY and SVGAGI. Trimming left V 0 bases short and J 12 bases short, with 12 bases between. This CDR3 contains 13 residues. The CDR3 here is CASSYSALEGQFF. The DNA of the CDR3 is TGTGCCAGCAGTTACTCGGCCTTGGAAGGGCAGTTCTTC.

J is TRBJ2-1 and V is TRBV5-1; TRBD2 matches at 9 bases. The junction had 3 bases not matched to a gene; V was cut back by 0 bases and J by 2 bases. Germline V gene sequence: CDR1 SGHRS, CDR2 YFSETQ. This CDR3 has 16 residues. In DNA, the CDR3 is TGCGCCAGCAGCTTGGAGGGGACTAGCCCCTACAATGAGCAGTTCTTC. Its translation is CASSLEGTSPYNEQFF.

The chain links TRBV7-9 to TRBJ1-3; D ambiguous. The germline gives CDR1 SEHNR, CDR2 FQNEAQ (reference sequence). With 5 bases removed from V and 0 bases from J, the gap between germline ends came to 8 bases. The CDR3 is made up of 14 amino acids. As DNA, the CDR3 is TGTGCCAGCAGCGCTCAGAGCTCTGGAAACACCATATATTTT. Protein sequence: CASSAQSSGNTIYF.

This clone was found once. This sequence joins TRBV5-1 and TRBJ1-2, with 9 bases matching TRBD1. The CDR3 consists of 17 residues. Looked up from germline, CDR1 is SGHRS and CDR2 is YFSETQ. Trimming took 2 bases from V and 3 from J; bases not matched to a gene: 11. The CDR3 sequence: CASSFTPGQGIDYGYTF. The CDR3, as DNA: TGCGCCAGCAGCTTCACCCCCGGACAGGGGATAGACTATGGCTACACCTTC.

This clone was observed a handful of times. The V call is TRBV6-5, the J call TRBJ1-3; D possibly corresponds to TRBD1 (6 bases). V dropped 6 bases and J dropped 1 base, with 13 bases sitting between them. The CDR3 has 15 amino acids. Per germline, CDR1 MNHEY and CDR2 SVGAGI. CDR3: CASRKITGSGNTIYF. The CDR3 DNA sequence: TGTGCCAGCAGAAAGATCACAGGGTCTGGAAACACCATATATTTT.

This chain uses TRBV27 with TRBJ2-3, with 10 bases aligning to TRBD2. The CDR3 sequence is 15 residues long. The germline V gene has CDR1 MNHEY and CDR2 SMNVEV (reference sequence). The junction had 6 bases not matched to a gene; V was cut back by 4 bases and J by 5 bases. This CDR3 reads CASSSRGLALDTQYF. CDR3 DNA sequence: TGTGCCAGCAGTTCAAGGGGACTAGCGTTAGATACGCAGTATTTT.

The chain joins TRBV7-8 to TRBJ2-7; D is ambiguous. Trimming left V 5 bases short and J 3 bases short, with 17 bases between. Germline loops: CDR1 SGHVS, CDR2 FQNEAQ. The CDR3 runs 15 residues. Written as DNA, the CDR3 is TGTGCCAGCAGCCCGCGACCTACTGCTGACTACGAGCAGTACTTC. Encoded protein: CASSPRPTADYEQYF.

This CDR3 is CASSPPGSSDTQYF. The CDR3 DNA is TGTGCCAGCTCACCACCAGGGAGCTCAGATACGCAGTATTTT. The chain has TRBV18 and TRBJ2-3; D perhaps matches TRBD2 (5 bases). Germline V gene data show CDR1 as KGHSH and CDR2 as LQKENI. Trimming took off 0 bases at V and 4 bases at J, with 8 bases between the two ends. CDR3 length: 14 amino acids.